The entry below describes one T cell receptor beta chain. Its target is not known. The source of the sample is a study of glioma-infiltrating T cells after dendritic cell vaccination. Study in general: Three intradermal dendritic cell vaccine injections were given every two weeks.

In germline, CDR1 is MDHEN, CDR2 SYDVKM. Trimming cost V 3 bases and J 5 bases, with 17 bases left between them. This CDR3 spans 16 amino acids. The primer mix had 60 V beta and 13 J beta primers. Only in-frame clones appear in the TCRdb table, and some are missing; sequencing was by immunoSEQ multiplex PCR. The profile shows more than 95,000 clones, around 80% of them singletons. Regarding time point: after dendritic cell vaccination, including at tumor progression/relapse. Overall study results and limits: Only a small number of patients had complete blood and tumor samples. Survival was not directly related to TCR clonality in these patients.

The chain recombines TRBV28 with TRBJ1-5, with TRBD1 as a possible D gene (6 bases). The origin of this receptor is a human donor with glioblastoma. The material sequenced was blood, taken after dendritic cell vaccination. The CDR3 reads CASSLGTRGADQPQHF. As DNA, the CDR3 is TGTGCCAGCAGTTTGGGGACACGGGGGGCCGATCAGCCCCAGCATTTT.